The 20 T cell receptor beta chains below were found in one sample sequenced in a study of cytomegalovirus exposure and HLA in healthy donors. TCRdb's copy holds only in-frame clones and misses some; the assay was immunoSEQ multiplex PCR. Here the sample spans about 200,000 clones, about 91% being singletons. The sequenced material came from PBMCs. The receptors here all came from a young woman in good health and CMV-seronegative.

The chain combines TRBV5-1 with TRBJ2-5; possibly TRBD1 for D (5 bases). Trimming left V 4 bases short and J 2 bases short, with 12 bases between. The CDR3 extends over 14 amino acids. The V gene's germline CDR1 is SGHRS and CDR2 YFSETQ. The CDR3 DNA reads TGCGCCAGCAGCCCTCTAGACAGACAAGAGACCCAGTACTTC. It translates to CASSPLDRQETQYF.

The chain uses TRBV27 and TRBJ2-1; maybe TRBD2 (6 bases). V dropped 4 bases and J dropped 4 bases, with 14 bases sitting between them. The germline V gene encodes CDR1 MNHEY and CDR2 SMNVEV (reference sequence). CDR3 length: 15 amino acids. The CDR3 sequence: CASSSKIAVYNEQFF. CDR3 nucleotides: TGTGCCAGCAGTTCAAAAATAGCGGTGTACAATGAGCAGTTCTTC.

A few counts support this clone. The chain joins TRBV4-2 to TRBJ2-3; 13 positions match TRBD2. This CDR3 has 18 amino acids. J lost 1 base, V lost 1 base, and 5 bases had no gene match. Per the germline V gene, CDR1 is LGHNA and CDR2 is YNFKEQ. CDR3 residues: CASSQGLAGGGGTDTQYF. The CDR3 DNA sequence: TGTGCCAGCAGCCAAGGACTAGCGGGAGGCGGGGGCACAGATACGCAGTATTTT.

The rearrangement joins TRBV23-1 to TRBJ2-5, with a tentative D call TRBD1 (7 bases). TRBV23-1 is identified as an open reading frame with a role that is uncertain. The CDR3 runs to 16 residues. V lost 6 bases, J lost 1 base, and 18 bases lay in between. The CDR3 DNA sequence: TGCGCCAGCAGACCCGAGGCAGGGGGGTCCCAAGAGACCCAGTACTTC. Protein sequence: CASRPEAGGSQETQYF.

The gene calls are TRBV7-2 and TRBJ2-7, with D possibly being TRBD2 (6 bases). This CDR3 has 14 residues. CDR1 is SGHTA, CDR2 FQGNSA, per germline. V lost 5 bases and J 6 bases, leaving 17 bases between the germline ends. CDR3 in DNA: TGTGCCAGCAGCCCGACCTCTTGGGGGGTCGAGCAGTACTTC. This gives the protein CASSPTSWGVEQYF.

Concerning this clone itself: The sample has other DNA sequences that encode this CDR3 too. The V call is TRBV9, the J call TRBJ2-3; TRBD2 aligns across 9 bases. From germline, CDR1 is SGDLS and CDR2 YYNGEE. V gave up 1 base and J gave up 3 bases; unmatched junction bases: 0. The CDR3 extends over 14 amino acids. CDR3 sequence: CASSVLAGTDTQYF. Written as DNA, the CDR3 is TGTGCCAGCAGCGTACTAGCGGGAACAGATACGCAGTATTTT.

V usage is TRBV10-3 and J usage is TRBJ2-1; tentatively, D is TRBD1 (6 bases). V lost 6 bases and J 6 bases, leaving 12 bases between the germline ends. Per the germline V gene, CDR1 is ENHRY and CDR2 is SYGVKD. The CDR3 contains 13 residues. The CDR3 spells CAISRTEPNEQFF. CDR3 DNA sequence: TGTGCCATCAGCAGGACAGAACCCAATGAGCAGTTCTTC.

The chain recombines TRBV2 with TRBJ2-7, with TRBD1 matching over 10 bases. Germline CDR1 reads SNHLY; CDR2 reads FYNNEI. Trimming removed 6 bases from V and 5 bases from J; junction bases left unmatched: 10. CDR3 length equals 15 residues. The CDR3 DNA reads TGTGCCAGCAGCTCCGGGACAGGGGCCGTCCACGAGCAGTACTTC. Protein: CASSSGTGAVHEQYF. The whole variable domain, remainder taken from reference TRBV2 and TRBJ2-7, is EPEVTQTPSHQVTQMGQEVILRCVPISNHLYFYWYRQILGQKVEFLVSFYNNEISEKSEIFDDQFSVERPDGSNFTLKIRSTKLEDSAMYFCASSSGTGAVHEQYFGPGTRLTVT.

The rearrangement joins TRBV28 to TRBJ2-7; TRBD1 matches 8 bases. CDR1 is MDHEN, CDR2 SYDVKM, per germline. The CDR3 covers 13 residues. V trimming: 10 bases; J trimming: 5 bases; junction bases outside the gene matches: 10. CDR3 bases: TGTGCCACCGAGCAGGGGGCAGGCGACGAGCAGTACTTC. Translated: CATEQGAGDEQYF.

V is TRBV7-2 and J is TRBJ2-5; 10 nucleotides line up with TRBD2. The junction had 11 bases not matched to a gene; V was cut back by 3 bases and J by 4 bases. This CDR3 has 17 amino acids. Per the germline V gene, CDR1 is SGHTA and CDR2 is FQGNSA. The CDR3 bases are TGTGCCAGCAGCTTCGGGCGTGAGCGGGAGGGCGGAGAGACCCAGTACTTC. Translated: CASSFGREREGGETQYF.

The chain carries TRBV7-9 and TRBJ2-1, with 9 bases aligning to TRBD2. Losses at the gene ends were 8 bases for V and 7 bases for J; bases not matched to a gene: 6. Germline CDR1 reads SEHNR; CDR2 reads FQNEAQ (reference sequence). This CDR3 has 13 residues. The CDR3 DNA follows: TGTGCCAGCGCGGCGGGAGGGGGGAATGAGCAGTTCTTC. Translation gives CASAAGGGNEQFF.

The V and J genes are TRBV29-1 and TRBJ2-7; TRBD1 might be the D (5 bases). Germline values: CDR1 SQVTM, CDR2 ANQGSEA. The CDR3 is 12 amino acids. Deletions cut 7 bases from V and 3 bases from J, with 13 bases between. CDR3 DNA sequence: TGCAGCGCTCTGGACACTGGCTACGAGCAGTACTTC. Encoded protein: CSALDTGYEQYF.

This chain joins TRBV19 and TRBJ2-7; D perhaps matches TRBD1 (5 bases). V was shortened by 9 bases and J by 5 bases, with 11 bases between the two germline ends. CDR1 is LNHDA and CDR2 is SQIVND in the germline V gene (reference sequence). CDR3 size: 11 residues. CDR3 amino acids: CASSWGDEQYF. CDR3 sequence (DNA): TGTGCCAGCAGCTGGGGCGACGAGCAGTACTTC.

The chain joins TRBV18 to TRBJ2-3; 7 bases match TRBD2. Germline assignment: CDR1 KGHSH and CDR2 LQKENI. With 4 bases clipped from V and 1 base from J, the junction kept 8 bases outside the gene matches. CDR3 length equals 16 residues. The CDR3: CASSLGRLAGTDTQYF. CDR3 DNA: TGTGCCAGCTCACTTGGTCGCCTAGCGGGCACAGATACGCAGTATTTT.

The chain recombines TRBV27 with TRBJ1-1; tentative D call: TRBD1 (5 bases). The CDR3 covers 13 residues. Trimming removed 3 bases at V and 8 bases at J, with 13 bases between. Germline CDR1 MNHEY, CDR2 SMNVEV (reference sequence). The CDR3 protein is CASSFDAGSEAFF. CDR3 coding DNA: TGTGCCAGCAGTTTTGACGCAGGGTCCGAAGCTTTCTTT.

This chain connects TRBV7-8 to TRBJ2-7, with 7 bases fitting TRBD1. The CDR3 consists of 14 residues. Germline V CDR1 and CDR2: SGHVS, FQNEAQ. After removal of 5 bases from V and 4 bases from J, the junction contained 8 bases not matched to a gene. The CDR3 loop reads CASSVLGTVYEQYF. The CDR3 DNA reads TGTGCCAGCAGCGTTCTTGGGACAGTATACGAGCAGTACTTC.

This clone appeared a few times. The chain couples TRBV5-6 to TRBJ2-1, with D unresolved. The length of the CDR3 is 13 residues. V was cut by 4 bases and J by 1 base, with 6 bases left in between. Germline CDR1 is SGHDT and CDR2 is YYEEEE. CDR3 DNA sequence: TGTGCCAGCAGCCCTAGATCCTACAATGAGCAGTTCTTC. Its protein product is CASSPRSYNEQFF.

The CDR3 sequence: CASGGGTGDNEQFF. The CDR3 DNA is TGTGCCAGCGGGGGGGGGACAGGAGACAATGAGCAGTTCTTC. The genes are TRBV2 and TRBJ2-1, with D perhaps matching TRBD1 (8 bases). This CDR3 comprises 14 residues. The germline V and J ends were trimmed by 8 bases and 5 bases, with 16 bases remaining between them. Germline CDR1 reads SNHLY; CDR2 reads FYNNEI.

V is TRBV27 and J is TRBJ2-3, with D possibly matching TRBD2 (6 bases). V dropped 8 bases and J dropped 4 bases, with 25 bases sitting between them. The CDR3 has 17 amino acids. Germline values: CDR1 MNHEY, CDR2 SMNVEV (reference sequence). This CDR3 is CASSPPPGGPFSDTQYF. CDR3 coding DNA: TGTGCCAGCTCTCCTCCCCCTGGAGGGCCTTTTTCAGATACGCAGTATTTT.

The V call is TRBV27, the J call TRBJ2-5, with 15 bases that match TRBD2. V lost 10 bases and J lost 5; bases outside the gene matches: 20. Germline CDR1 and CDR2: MNHEY and SMNVEV (reference sequence). The CDR3 covers 19 residues. CDR3 protein: CATITGTSGRLFLAETQYF. CDR3 DNA: TGTGCCACCATAACCGGGACTAGCGGGAGGCTTTTTTTAGCGGAGACCCAGTACTTC.